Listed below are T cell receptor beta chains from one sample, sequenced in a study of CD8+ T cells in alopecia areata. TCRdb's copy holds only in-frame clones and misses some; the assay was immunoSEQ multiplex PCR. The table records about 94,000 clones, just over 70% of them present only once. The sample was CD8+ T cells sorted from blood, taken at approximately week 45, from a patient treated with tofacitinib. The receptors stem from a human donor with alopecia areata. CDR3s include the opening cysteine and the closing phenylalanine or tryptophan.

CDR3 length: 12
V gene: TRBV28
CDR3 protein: CASSPIGEEAFF

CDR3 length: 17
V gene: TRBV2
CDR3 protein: CASSEEAGPTANYGYTF

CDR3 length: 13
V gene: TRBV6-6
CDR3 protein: CASSYSGAREAFF

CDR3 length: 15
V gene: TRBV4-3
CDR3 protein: CASSQEGTGVYEQYF

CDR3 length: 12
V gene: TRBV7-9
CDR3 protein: CASSLGTAEQYF

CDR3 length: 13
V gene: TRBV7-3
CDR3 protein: CASSLGGPENGLF

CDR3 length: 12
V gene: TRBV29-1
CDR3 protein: CSAIWDPTEAFF

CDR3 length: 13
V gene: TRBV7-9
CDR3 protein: CASSLATQETQYF

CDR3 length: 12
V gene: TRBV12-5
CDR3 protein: CASEPGREEAFF

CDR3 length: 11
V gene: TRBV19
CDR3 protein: CASRGGEEAFF

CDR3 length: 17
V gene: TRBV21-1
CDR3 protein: CASGRDRWDLAKNIQYF